This entry lists 30 T cell receptor beta chains sequenced from one sample in a study of shared clonotypes between healthy human individuals. The method was immunoSEQ multiplex PCR; TCRdb's version includes in-frame clones alone and lacks a portion of them. The sample records more than 2 million clones, 80% to 95% being singletons. Naivety among CD8 cells was defined by CD45RO negativity and positive CCR7 selection, thereby excluding terminally differentiated effector memory CD45RA+ cells. The sample comprised naive CD8+ T cells from PBMCs. Receptors were obtained from a man in his late teens or twenties in good health. Some clones in this sample may be carry-over from other donors' samples.

The chain uses TRBV28 and TRBJ1-2; D unclear. With 7 bases removed from V and 6 bases from J, the gap between germline ends came to 15 bases. Germline V gives CDR1 MDHEN, CDR2 SYDVKM. There are 13 residues in the CDR3. The CDR3 reads CASTDPRPHGYTF. CDR3 nucleotides: TGTGCCAGCACCGACCCCAGACCTCATGGCTACACCTTC.

The chain employs TRBV4-3 and TRBJ2-1, with a weak D call TRBD2 (5 bases). The V end lost 0 bases, the J end lost 16 bases, and 25 bases lay between the germline ends. Germline V gene data show CDR1 as LGHNA and CDR2 as YSLEER. The CDR3 has 16 residues. The CDR3 region is CASSQDRSGRWIVRFF. DNA for the CDR3: TGCGCCAGCAGCCAAGATAGGAGCGGCAGATGGATTGTTAGATTCTTC.

V and J are TRBV4-1 and TRBJ2-5, with TRBD1 identical over 7 bases. With the DNA end fitting TRBJ2-7 better, the J assignment may be wrong. The CDR3 contains 13 residues. Germline V gene data show CDR1 as MGHRA and CDR2 as YSYEKL. The CDR3 spells CASSPGTVYEQYF. CDR3 bases: TGCGCCAGCAGCCCTGGGACAGTCTACGAGCAGTACTTC.

As for this clone: Additional DNA sequences in this sample encode the identical CDR3. This chain joins TRBV6-1 and TRBJ2-1; D uncertain. Germline V CDR1 and CDR2: MNHNS, SASEGT. This CDR3 contains 13 residues. Trimming removed 2 bases at V and 4 bases at J, with 6 bases between. CDR3 residues: CASSETAYNEQFF. CDR3 nucleotides: TGTGCCAGCAGTGAAACCGCTTACAATGAGCAGTTCTTC.

The chain links TRBV14 to TRBJ2-7, with 9 bases aligning to TRBD2. The CDR3 covers 16 residues. Germline CDR1 SGHDN, CDR2 FVKESK. Trimming cost V 1 base and J 4 bases; bases outside gene matches: 8. The CDR3 reads CASSQGYAGGGYEQYF. The CDR3 nucleotides are TGTGCCAGCAGCCAAGGGTATGCGGGAGGGGGATACGAGCAGTACTTC.

This clone was seen more than once but under ten times. V and J are TRBV2 and TRBJ1-5; D possibly corresponds to TRBD1 (5 bases). CDR3 length: 14 amino acids. The germline V gene has CDR1 SNHLY and CDR2 FYNNEI. The germline V and J ends were trimmed by 5 bases and 2 bases, with 10 bases remaining between them. CDR3 coding DNA: TGTGCCAGCAGTAAGGGACGGGGCAATCAGCCCCAGCATTTT. Translation gives CASSKGRGNQPQHF.

V usage is TRBV29-1 and J usage is TRBJ2-1; 9 bases match TRBD2. The CDR3 totals 15 residues. J lost 6 bases, V lost 2 bases, and 8 bases had no gene match. CDR1 is SQVTM and CDR2 is ANQGSEA in the germline V gene. The CDR3 protein is CSVEQGTSPPNEQFF. The CDR3 coding sequence is TGCAGCGTTGAACAGGGGACTAGCCCCCCCAATGAGCAGTTCTTC.

This chain uses TRBV2 with TRBJ2-3; 7 bases match TRBD1. The germline CDR1 and CDR2 sequences are SNHLY and FYNNEI. The CDR3 has 15 amino acids. Trimming took 6 bases from V and 0 from J; bases not matched to a gene: 6. This chain's CDR3 is CASSVGTASTDTQYF. In nucleotides, the CDR3 is TGTGCCAGCAGCGTCGGGACAGCTAGCACAGATACGCAGTATTTT.

CDR3 amino acids: CASSRGPTSGGPSYNEQFF. The CDR3 DNA reads as TGTGCCAGCAGTAGAGGGCCGACTAGCGGGGGCCCCTCCTACAATGAGCAGTTCTTC. The chain uses TRBV7-9 and TRBJ2-1; 12 bases are a match to TRBD2. Losses at the gene ends were 6 bases for V and 0 bases for J; bases not matched to a gene: 12. The CDR3 runs to 19 residues. Germline V CDR1 and CDR2: SEHNR, FQNEAQ (reference sequence).

V usage is TRBV2 and J usage is TRBJ1-1; 7 bases fit TRBD1. The V and J ends lost 8 bases and 3 bases, in that order; junction bases with no gene match: 24. Germline-derived CDR1 and CDR2 are SNHLY and FYNNEI. The length of the CDR3 is 19 residues. CDR3 nucleotides: TGTGCCAGCCTTTCGTTCAACAGGGGCTTTAATGAAGAGGACACTGAAGCTTTCTTT. Translated, it gives CASLSFNRGFNEEDTEAFF.

The chain employs TRBV6-5 and TRBJ2-5; no clear D gene. The V end was cut by 2 bases, the J end by 4 bases, with 8 bases between. The CDR3 has 13 amino acids. In germline, CDR1 is MNHEY, CDR2 SVGAGI. The CDR3 sequence: CASSYDGSETQYF. DNA for the CDR3: TGTGCCAGCAGTTACGACGGGTCAGAGACCCAGTACTTC.

The rearrangement joins TRBV6-6 to TRBJ2-3; no reliable D call. V shed 8 bases and J shed 0 bases, with 15 bases lying between them. Germline CDR1 is MNHNY and CDR2 is SVGAGI (reference sequence). CDR3 length equals 15 residues. The CDR3 here is CASSLVRASTDTQYF. In DNA, the CDR3 is TGTGCCAGCTCCCTGGTCCGTGCTAGCACAGATACGCAGTATTTT.

This clone was recorded once. This chain uses TRBV7-9 with TRBJ2-5; 8 nucleotides agree with TRBD1. Germline values: CDR1 SEHNR, CDR2 FQNEAQ (reference sequence). The CDR3 is 15 residues long. The V and J ends lost 4 bases and 3 bases, in that order; junction bases with no gene match: 7. CDR3 loop: CASSSPDRVEETQYF. In DNA, the CDR3 is TGTGCCAGCAGCTCCCCGGACAGGGTCGAAGAGACCCAGTACTTC.

The V call is TRBV18, the J call TRBJ2-7; D unresolved. This CDR3 region has 15 residues. V gave up 6 bases and J gave up 0 bases, with 15 bases separating them. The germline CDR1 and CDR2 sequences are KGHSH and LQKENI. CDR3 nucleotide sequence: TGTGCCAGCTCCCTGGACGGCCCAAACTCCTACGAGCAGTACTTC. Translation: CASSLDGPNSYEQYF.

The rearrangement joins TRBV9 to TRBJ2-3; 7 positions agree with TRBD2. Germline V gene lookup returns CDR1 SGDLS and CDR2 YYNGEE. CDR3 length equals 15 residues. Germline trimming cut 0 bases from V and 2 bases from J; bases unmatched to any gene: 3. CDR3: CASSVDGRYTDTQYF. In DNA, the CDR3 is TGTGCCAGCAGCGTAGACGGGAGGTACACAGATACGCAGTATTTT.

This clone showed up just a few times. This sequence joins TRBV5-1 and TRBJ2-2, with TRBD2 identical over 8 bases. V lost 4 bases and J lost 3; bases outside the gene matches: 8. The CDR3 covers 16 residues. Germline lookup yields CDR1 SGHRS and CDR2 YFSETQ. In DNA, the CDR3 is TGCGCCAGCAGCCCCTTCCGGGAGGGCCACACCGGGGAGCTGTTTTTT. This sequence encodes CASSPFREGHTGELFF. The variable domain in full, completed from reference TRBV5-1 and TRBJ2-2, reads KAGVTQTPRYLIKTRGQQVTLSCSPISGHRSVSWYQQTPGQGLQFLFEYFSETQRNKGNFPGRFSGRQFSNSRSEMNVSTLELGDSALYLCASSPFREGHTGELFFGEGSRLTVL.

Worth noting for this clone: Other nucleotide sequences in the sample specify the same CDR3. The chain employs TRBV10-3 and TRBJ2-2; D gene ambiguous. Germline CDR1 ENHRY, CDR2 SYGVKD. With 3 bases removed from V and 6 bases from J, the gap between germline ends came to 5 bases. The CDR3 totals 12 residues. For the CDR3, the DNA is TGTGCCATCAGTGATGTAGCCGGGGAGCTGTTTTTT. Protein product: CAISDVAGELFF.

About this clone itself: A read error may produce the germline difference seen at one junction end. The CDR3 bases are TGTGCCAGCATCGGACAGGGGATGAATTTT. As protein: CASIGQGMNF. V and J are TRBV7-9 and TRBJ1-3; 9 bases align to TRBD1. The CDR3 has 10 residues. CDR1 is SEHNR and CDR2 is FQNEAQ in the germline V gene (reference sequence).

V is TRBV7-8 and J is TRBJ2-7; perhaps TRBD1 as D (5 bases). Per the germline V gene, CDR1 is SGHVS and CDR2 is FQNEAQ. The CDR3 consists of 15 residues. The ends were cut back, 3 bases at V and 3 bases at J, with 15 bases in the middle. In nucleotides, the CDR3 is TGTGCCAGCAGCTTGGGGCAGACCAACTTCTACGAGCAGTACTTC. Translation gives CASSLGQTNFYEQYF.

This rearrangement joins TRBV10-3 to TRBJ2-1, with 9 bases that match TRBD2. Germline CDR1 is ENHRY and CDR2 is SYGVKD. The trim removed 3 bases at V and 6 bases at J, leaving 9 bases unmatched. The CDR3 consists of 16 residues. The CDR3 sequence is CAISDPGTSPGNEQFF. In DNA, the CDR3 is TGTGCCATCAGTGATCCCGGGACTAGCCCCGGCAATGAGCAGTTCTTC.

This chain links TRBV11-2 with TRBJ1-2; no reliable D call. The V end was cut by 5 bases, the J end by 7 bases, with 14 bases between. The CDR3 runs to 13 residues. Germline V CDR1 and CDR2: SGHAT, FQNNGV. The CDR3 here is CASSPSGPGGYTF. The CDR3 DNA is TGTGCCAGCAGCCCCTCCGGACCCGGTGGCTACACCTTC.

The chain carries TRBV2 and TRBJ1-1; D remains unclear. V dropped 6 bases and J dropped 1 base, with 9 bases sitting between them. Germline assignment: CDR1 SNHLY and CDR2 FYNNEI. The CDR3 has 13 residues. The CDR3: CASRVDTNTEAFF. CDR3 in DNA: TGTGCCAGCAGGGTTGACACGAACACTGAAGCTTTCTTT.

The rearrangement joins TRBV5-1 to TRBJ2-7; D is unclear. The length of the CDR3 is 14 residues. Per germline, CDR1 SGHRS and CDR2 YFSETQ. Trimming cost V 0 bases and J 2 bases, with 9 bases left between them. The CDR3 sequence is CASSLVGRPYEQYF. DNA of the CDR3: TGCGCCAGCAGCTTGGTTGGCAGACCCTACGAGCAGTACTTC.

The rearrangement uses TRBV9 and TRBJ2-7; tentatively, D is TRBD2 (5 bases). CDR3 length: 15 residues. Trimming shortened V by 1 base and J by 0 bases, and 11 bases separated the two germline ends. Germline V lookup: CDR1 SGDLS, CDR2 YYNGEE. This CDR3 is CASSVTPGSSYEQYF. The CDR3 DNA follows: TGTGCCAGCAGCGTAACCCCGGGGAGCTCCTACGAGCAGTACTTC. The full variable domain, completed using reference TRBV9 and TRBJ2-7, is DSGVTQTPKHLITATGQRVTLRCSPRSGDLSVYWYQQSLDQGLQFLIQYYNGEERAKGNILERFSAQQFPDLHSELNLSSLELGDSALYFCASSVTPGSSYEQYFGPGTRLTVT.

V is TRBV11-2 and J is TRBJ2-7; TRBD2 matches 8 bases. Per the germline V gene, CDR1 is SGHAT and CDR2 is FQNNGV. The V gene end was trimmed by 0 bases and the J gene end by 4 bases; junction bases not matched to a gene: 8. This CDR3 comprises 16 residues. In nucleotides, the CDR3 is TGTGCCAGCAGCTTAGAGATCTCCCGGGGGGGGTACGAGCAGTACTTC. Its protein is CASSLEISRGGYEQYF.

The gene calls are TRBV25-1 and TRBJ2-5, with TRBD1 as a possible D gene (7 bases). V was clipped by 1 base and J by 5 bases, with 20 bases between them. Germline V gene data show CDR1 as MGHDK and CDR2 as SYGVNS. CDR3 size: 17 residues. DNA of the CDR3: TGTGCCAGCAGTGAATGGTCCCCCGGAGGGGGCGGTGAGACCCAGTACTTC. Its protein product is CASSEWSPGGGGETQYF.

This clone occurred a few times. Additional DNA sequences in this sample encode the identical CDR3. The V gene is TRBV7-9, the J gene TRBJ1-5; no clear D gene. The CDR3 is 13 residues long. CDR1 is SEHNR, CDR2 FQNEAQ, per germline (reference sequence). The V and J ends lost 5 bases and 1 base respectively, with 6 bases between them. The CDR3 DNA is TGTGCCAGCAGCGGCGGGAGCAATCAGCCCCAGCATTTT. Encoded protein: CASSGGSNQPQHF.

J is TRBJ2-1 and V is TRBV19; 11 bases map to TRBD2. The V gene end was trimmed by 8 bases and the J gene end by 4 bases; junction bases not matched to a gene: 10. This CDR3 comprises 16 residues. Germline values: CDR1 LNHDA, CDR2 SQIVND (reference sequence). CDR3 in amino acids: CASEILGTSGYNEQFF. In DNA, the CDR3 is TGTGCCAGTGAGATATTGGGGACTAGCGGTTACAATGAGCAGTTCTTC.

In nucleotides, the CDR3 is TGTGCCAGCAGTTTATCGCTAGCGGGGGCCTATGAGCAGTTCTTC. It is translated as CASSLSLAGAYEQFF. V usage is TRBV27 and J usage is TRBJ2-1, with 10 bases that match TRBD2. Germline V gene sequence: CDR1 MNHEY, CDR2 SMNVEV (reference sequence). CDR3 size: 15 residues. V lost 0 bases, J lost 8 bases, and 4 bases stayed unmatched.

This sequence joins TRBV5-1 and TRBJ1-2; no firm D call. CDR1 SGHRS and CDR2 YFSETQ come from the germline V gene. With 3 bases removed from V and 4 bases from J, the gap between germline ends came to 19 bases. The CDR3 is 16 residues long. DNA of the CDR3: TGCGCCAGCAGCTGGCGGAGACCAACCGACCCCTATGGCTACACCTTC. It yields the protein CASSWRRPTDPYGYTF.